This T cell receptor beta chain was observed in a study of cytomegalovirus exposure and HLA in healthy donors. V was pared by 1 base and J by 2 bases, with 3 bases of the junction left unmatched. In germline, CDR1 is SGHNT, CDR2 YYREEE (reference sequence). The CDR3 extends over 16 amino acids. The PCR had 60 Vbeta and 13 Jbeta primers. Clones were sequenced by immunoSEQ multiplex PCR, and TCRdb holds only the in-frame ones, with some missing. Of 95,000 to 120,000 clones listed, about 80% are singletons. The chain combines TRBV5-4 with TRBJ2-7; 13 bases align to TRBD2. The sample consisted of PBMCs. The TCR comes from a woman under 40 in good health and CMV-seropositive. As DNA, the CDR3 is TGTGCCAGCAGCTTGTTTGGGACTAGCGGGACCTACGAGCAGTACTTC. Its translation: CASSLFGTSGTYEQYF.